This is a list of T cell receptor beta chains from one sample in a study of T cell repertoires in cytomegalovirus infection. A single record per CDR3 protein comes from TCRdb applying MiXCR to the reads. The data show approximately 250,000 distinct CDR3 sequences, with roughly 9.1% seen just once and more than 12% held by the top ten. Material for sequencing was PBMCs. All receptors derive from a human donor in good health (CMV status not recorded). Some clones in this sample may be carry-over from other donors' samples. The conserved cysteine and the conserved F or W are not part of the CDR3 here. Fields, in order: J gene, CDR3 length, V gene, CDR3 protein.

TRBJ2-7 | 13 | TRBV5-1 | ASSLEGLALYEQY
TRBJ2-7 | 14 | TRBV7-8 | ASSLQVAGEYYEQY
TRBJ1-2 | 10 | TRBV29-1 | SVDRSGYGYT
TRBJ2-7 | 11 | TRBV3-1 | ASSSQLSYEQY
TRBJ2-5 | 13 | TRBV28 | ASSSRDRGRETQY
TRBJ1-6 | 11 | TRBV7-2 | ASRALYNSPLH
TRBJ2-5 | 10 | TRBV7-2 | ASSWTGETQY
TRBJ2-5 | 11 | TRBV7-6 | ASSHRGEETQY
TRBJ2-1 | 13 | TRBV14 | ASSQDRVRNNEQF
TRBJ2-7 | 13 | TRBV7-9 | ASSRTSGVSYEQY
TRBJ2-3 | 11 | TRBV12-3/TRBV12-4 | ASSRGGADTQY
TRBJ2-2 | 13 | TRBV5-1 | ASSLATGLSGELF
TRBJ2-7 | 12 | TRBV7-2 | ASSRAPGIYEQY